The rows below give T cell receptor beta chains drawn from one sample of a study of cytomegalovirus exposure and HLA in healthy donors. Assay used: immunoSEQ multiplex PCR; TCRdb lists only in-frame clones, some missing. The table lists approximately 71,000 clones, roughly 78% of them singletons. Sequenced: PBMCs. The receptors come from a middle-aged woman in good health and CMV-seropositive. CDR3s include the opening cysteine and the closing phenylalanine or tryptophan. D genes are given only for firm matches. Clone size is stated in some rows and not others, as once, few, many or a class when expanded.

CASSQVPGTGWGGDNEKLFF TGCGCCAGCAGCCAAGTCCCCGGGACAGGGTGGGGAGGAGATAATGAAAAACTGTTTTTT TRBD1 TRBJ1-4 TRBV4-1 20 NA
CASSFGRNYEQYF TGTGCCAGCAGCTTTGGCAGAAACTACGAGCAGTACTTC NA TRBJ2-7 TRBV11-2 13 NA
CASSPGQGADGYTF TGTGCCAGCAGTCCAGGACAGGGGGCAGATGGCTACACCTTC TRBD1 TRBJ1-2 TRBV6-5 14 many
CASSKDLFYSNQPQHF TGTGCCAGCAGCAAAGATCTGTTCTATAGCAATCAGCCCCAGCATTTT NA TRBJ1-5 TRBV21-1 16 NA
CASSLNLEAEQFF TGTGCCAGCAGCTTAAATTTGGAGGCTGAGCAGTTCTTC NA TRBJ2-1 TRBV7-3 13 NA
CASRLGQNYGYTF TGTGCCAGCAGATTGGGACAGAACTATGGCTACACCTTC TRBD1 TRBJ1-2 TRBV5-6 13 few
CASSSPPGGYTF TGTGCCAGCAGTTCGCCTCCCGGTGGCTACACCTTC NA TRBJ1-2 TRBV7-2 12 few
CASSHQDRWENIQYF TGTGCCAGCAGCCATCAGGACAGGTGGGAAAACATTCAGTACTTC TRBD1 TRBJ2-4 TRBV4-2 15 NA
CASSFGKNRVDEKLFF TGTGCCAGCAGCTTCGGGAAAAACAGGGTGGATGAAAAACTGTTTTTT NA TRBJ1-4 TRBV5-8 16 NA
CASSRGGPGELFF TGTGCCAGCAGCCGGGGGGGTCCCGGGGAGCTGTTTTTT TRBD2 TRBJ2-2 TRBV7-3 13 NA
CSATGRNEQFF TGCAGTGCTACAGGCAGAAATGAGCAGTTCTTC NA TRBJ2-1 TRBV20-1 11 few
CAWSVRGWKNQPQHF TGTGCCTGGAGTGTACGCGGCTGGAAAAATCAGCCCCAGCATTTT NA TRBJ1-5 TRBV30 15 NA
CARSQDRGRGYTF TGTGCCAGAAGCCAGGACAGGGGACGGGGCTACACCTTC NA TRBJ1-2 TRBV7-5 13 once
CASSTGPQGGYTF TGCGCCAGCAGCACGGGCCCTCAGGGCGGCTACACCTTC NA TRBJ1-2 TRBV5-1 13 NA
CASSQEGRDRDYGYTF TGTGCCAGCAGCCAAGAAGGCCGGGACAGAGACTATGGCTACACCTTC TRBD1 TRBJ1-2 TRBV4-2 16 NA
CASSFTGTGPYEQYF TGCGCCAGCAGCTTTACCGGGACAGGACCTTACGAGCAGTACTTC TRBD1 TRBJ2-7 TRBV5-1 15 NA
CAVTMGTGGSPLHF TGTGCCGTCACAATGGGGACAGGGGGTTCACCCCTCCACTTT TRBD1 TRBJ1-6 TRBV7-9 14 NA
CAWSVGAYEKLFF TGTGCCTGGAGTGTAGGGGCCTATGAAAAACTGTTTTTT NA TRBJ1-4 TRBV30 13 few
CASSAWGQRPGNTIYF TGTGCCAGCAGTGCCTGGGGACAGAGACCTGGAAACACCATATATTTT TRBD1 TRBJ1-3 TRBV6-1 16 NA
CASSYNRRNTEAFF TGTGCCAGCAGTTACAACAGGCGGAACACTGAAGCTTTCTTT NA TRBJ1-1 TRBV6-5 14 NA
CASSETGGFYNSPLHF TGTGCCAGCAGCGAGACAGGGGGCTTCTATAATTCACCCCTCCACTTT TRBD1 TRBJ1-6 TRBV14 16 NA
CASSPRGTGNYEQYF TGTGCCAGCAGCCCAAGGGGGACAGGGAACTACGAGCAGTACTTC TRBD1 TRBJ2-7 TRBV7-9 15 NA
CASSLQRVEAFF TGTGCCAGCAGCCTCCAGCGGGTTGAAGCTTTCTTT NA TRBJ1-1 TRBV28 12 NA
CASSTPGTGFNNEQFF TGCGCCAGCAGCACCCCCGGGACAGGGTTTAACAATGAGCAGTTCTTC TRBD1 TRBJ2-1 TRBV5-1 16 once
CASSYPTSGTDTQYF TGTGCCAGCAGTTACCCGACTAGCGGCACAGATACGCAGTATTTT TRBD2 TRBJ2-3 TRBV6-6 15 once
CASSLVSEQFF TGTGCCAGCAGCTTGGTATCTGAGCAGTTCTTC NA TRBJ2-1 TRBV5-6 11 few
CASSRGGSPETQYF TGTGCCAGCAGCCGGGGGGGGTCCCCAGAGACCCAGTACTTC TRBD2 TRBJ2-5 TRBV11-1 14 NA
CAISETTPSNQPQHF TGTGCCATCAGTGAGACCACACCGAGCAATCAGCCCCAGCATTTT NA TRBJ1-5 TRBV10-3 15 few
CASRAGQEPGNTIYF TGCGCCAGCAGGGCGGGACAGGAGCCTGGAAACACCATATATTTT TRBD1 TRBJ1-3 TRBV5-1 15 NA
CASGSRPGLAILGDSFLQETQYF TGTGCTAGTGGTTCACGGCCCGGACTAGCTATATTAGGGGATTCATTTCTACAAGAGACCCAGTACTTC TRBD2 TRBJ2-5 TRBV12-5 23 NA
CASSALGGPNTEAFF TGTGCCAGCAGCGCCCTCGGGGGTCCGAACACTGAAGCTTTCTTT NA TRBJ1-1 TRBV9 15 once
CASSYGRENTEAFF TGTGCCAGCAGTTACGGGCGGGAGAACACTGAAGCTTTCTTT NA TRBJ1-1 TRBV6-5 14 NA
CASSLYRGVSSMNTEAFF TGCGCCAGCAGCTTATACAGGGGGGTTTCTTCGATGAACACTGAAGCTTTCTTT TRBD1 TRBJ1-1 TRBV5-1 18 few
CASSHHRGSETEAFF TGCGCCAGCAGCCACCACAGGGGGTCGGAAACTGAAGCTTTCTTT TRBD1 TRBJ1-1 TRBV5-1 15 few
CASSVLAGETQYF TGTGCCAGTAGCGTGCTAGCGGGGGAGACCCAGTACTTC TRBD2 TRBJ2-5 TRBV19 13 NA
CASSYSTGGLNEQYF TGTGCCAGCAGTTACTCGACAGGGGGCCTAAACGAGCAGTACTTC TRBD1 TRBJ2-7 TRBV6-5 15 NA
CASSSDTGSDSPLHF TGTGCCAGCAGCTCCGATACAGGGTCGGATTCACCCCTCCACTTT NA TRBJ1-6 TRBV7-2 15 NA
CSFWTGALPLGGYTF TGCAGCTTCTGGACAGGGGCACTGCCATTGGGTGGCTACACCTTC TRBD1 TRBJ1-2 TRBV29-1 15 NA
CASSPLGPSGNTIYF TGTGCCAGCAGCCCCCTGGGCCCCTCTGGAAACACCATATATTTT NA TRBJ1-3 TRBV9 15 NA
CASSARDRNTGELFF TGTGCCAGCAGCGCCCGGGACAGGAACACCGGGGAGCTGTTTTTT TRBD1 TRBJ2-2 TRBV7-8 15 NA
CASGQGRYEQYF TGTGCCAGCGGACAGGGCCGGTACGAGCAGTACTTC TRBD1 TRBJ2-7 TRBV2 12 few
CASSPNPSRQYYGYTF TGCGCCAGCAGCCCCAACCCCAGTCGACAATACTATGGCTACACCTTC NA TRBJ1-2 TRBV4-1 16 NA
CASSLTLRGLSADTQYF TGTGCCAGCAGCTTAACACTCCGGGGATTAAGCGCAGATACGCAGTATTTT NA TRBJ2-3 TRBV7-9 17 once
CSSTLEYGYTF TGCAGTTCGACTTTAGAATATGGCTACACCTTC NA TRBJ1-2 TRBV20-1 11 NA
CASSLVRNFLPYEQYF TGTGCCAGCAGCTTAGTGCGTAATTTCCTTCCCTACGAGCAGTACTTC NA TRBJ2-7 TRBV7-9 16 NA
CASSFSGGGTEAFF TGTGCCAGCAGCTTTTCCGGGGGGGGCACTGAAGCTTTCTTT NA TRBJ1-1 TRBV7-9 14 NA
CASSRQGTSNQPQHF TGTGCCAGCAGTCGCCAGGGTACGAGCAATCAGCCCCAGCATTTT NA TRBJ1-5 TRBV6-5 15 few
CASSLIFRGASNQPQHF TGTGCCAGCAGTTTAATCTTCAGGGGAGCTAGCAATCAGCCCCAGCATTTT NA TRBJ1-5 TRBV27 17 NA
CASSPNRGQSEKLFF TGTGCCAGCTCACCAAACAGGGGGCAATCGGAAAAACTGTTTTTT TRBD1 TRBJ1-4 TRBV18 15 NA
CASFPVGGATDTQYF TGTGCCAGCTTCCCCGTGGGGGGGGCCACAGATACGCAGTATTTT NA TRBJ2-3 TRBV5-4 15 NA
CASSLGQGFRGNTIYF TGTGCCAGCAGCTTGGGACAGGGTTTCAGGGGAAACACCATATATTTT TRBD1 TRBJ1-3 TRBV5-6 16 once
CASSLGQNQPQHF TGTGCCAGCAGCTTAGGACAGAATCAGCCCCAGCATTTT NA TRBJ1-5 TRBV7-6 13 once
CASSYLGTVNSPLHF TGTGCCAGCAGTTACCTCGGGACAGTAAATTCACCCCTCCACTTT TRBD1 TRBJ1-6 TRBV6-5 15 NA
CASSQGHEQYF TGCGCCAGCAGCCAGGGCCACGAGCAGTACTTC NA TRBJ2-7 TRBV10-2 11 NA
CAISELASGSTGELFF TGTGCCATCAGTGAGTTAGCTAGCGGAAGCACCGGGGAGCTGTTTTTT TRBD2 TRBJ2-2 TRBV10-3 16 NA
CASSQATGFQETQYF TGTGCCAGCAGCCAAGCGACAGGATTCCAAGAGACCCAGTACTTC NA TRBJ2-5 TRBV14 15 NA
CAIRPGTSGDTDTQYF TGTGCCATCAGGCCCGGGACTAGCGGGGACACAGATACGCAGTATTTT TRBD2 TRBJ2-3 TRBV10-3 16 NA